These 10 T cell receptor beta chains share one sample of origin, sequenced in a study of CD8 T cells in ankylosing spondylitis (dated by TCRdb to 2016 to 2017). What the work shows at the level of the full study, not this receptor alone: A TCR beta motif made up of several highly homologous amino acid variants appeared to be characteristic of blood from ankylosing spondylitis patients.

Their recognized antigens are unknown. Library construction relied on 5' RACE. The listed sequencing device is Illumina HiSeq 2500. TCRdb handled the public reads itself, with Q25 trimming in fastp and clone calling in MiXCR, and kept productive beta chains. Each entry merges the rows of one CDR3 protein and shows their most common DNA and genes. Across this sample there are 130,000 or so distinct CDR3 sequences, with about 15% seen only once. Roughly a third of the sample lies in the top ten. The sequenced material came from blood, either unsorted or a sorted T cell fraction (not recorded which). Receptors were obtained from a male donor with ankylosing spondylitis.

A few counts support this clonotype. The V and J genes are TRBV6-1 and TRBJ2-5; the D is unclear. V lost 3 bases and J 5 bases, leaving 10 bases between the germline ends. CDR1 and CDR2 from the germline V gene are MNHNS and SASEGT. The CDR3 is 13 amino acids. The CDR3 here is CASSDAVWETQYF. CDR3 nucleotides: TGTGCCAGCAGTGACGCGGTGTGGGAGACCCAGTACTTC.

This clonotype was seen once. CDR3 in DNA: TGTGCCAGCAGCGGGGACAGGGTATCTATGAGGACTGAAGCTTTCTTT. Translated: CASSGDRVSMRTEAFF. The chain is built from TRBV7-6 and TRBJ1-1, with 9 bases fitting TRBD1. CDR1 is SGHVS, CDR2 FNYEAQ, per germline. CDR3 length equals 16 residues. With 5 bases clipped from V and 5 bases from J, the junction kept 12 bases outside the gene matches. The variable domain in full, completed from reference TRBV7-6 and TRBJ1-1, reads GAGVSQSPRYKVTKRGQDVALRCDPISGHVSLYWYRQALGQGPEFLTYFNYEAQQDKSGLPNDRFSAERPEGSISTLTIQRTEQRDSAMYRCASSGDRVSMRTEAFFGQGTRLTVV.

The J gene is TRBJ2-6, the V gene TRBV29-1; no reliable D call. Germline assignment: CDR1 SQVTM and CDR2 ANQGSEA. The CDR3 covers 14 residues. V was trimmed by 8 bases and J by 0 bases, leaving 11 bases between them. CDR3 amino acids: CSSLDNSGANVLTF. In DNA form, the CDR3 reads TGCAGCTCCCTGGATAACTCTGGGGCCAACGTCCTGACTTTC.

V usage is TRBV12-3 or TRBV12-4 and J usage is TRBJ2-7, with 9 bases fitting TRBD1. The CDR3 covers 14 residues. V shed 1 base, J shed 9 bases, and the junction held 7 bases outside the gene matches. CDR3 bases: TGTGCCAGCAGTTTAGGGACAGGGGCTCTCTGGCAGTACTTC. Its translation is CASSLGTGALWQYF.

V is TRBV27 and J is TRBJ1-4; 7 bases match TRBD1. The CDR3 totals 13 residues. CDR1 and CDR2 (germline): MNHEY, SMNVEV (reference sequence). Germline trimming cut 1 base from V and 12 bases from J; bases unmatched to any gene: 5. CDR3 loop: CASSLYRGRELFF. Here the CDR3 DNA reads TGTGCCAGCAGTTTATACAGGGGTAGGGAACTGTTTTTT.

The V gene is TRBV27, the J gene TRBJ2-1, with D possibly TRBD2 on 5 matching bases. V lost 4 bases and J lost 12, with 22 bases in between. Germline loops: CDR1 MNHEY, CDR2 SMNVEV (reference sequence). The CDR3 extends over 15 amino acids. The CDR3 reads CASSSGSPTVVGQFF. The CDR3, as DNA: TGTGCCAGCAGTTCGGGATCGCCGACCGTAGTTGGGCAGTTCTTC.

The chain combines TRBV20-1 with TRBJ1-5; 7 bases are a match to TRBD1. Unmatched junction bases numbered 6, after V lost 1 base and J lost 3 bases. Germline CDR1 is DFQATT and CDR2 is SNEGSKA (reference sequence). The length of the CDR3 is 15 residues. Written as DNA, the CDR3 is TGCAGTGCTAGAGGACACAGGGGCCCCAATCAGCCCCAGCATTTT. Encoded protein: CSARGHRGPNQPQHF.

This clonotype turned up a few times. J is TRBJ2-7 and V is TRBV2, with 11 positions matching TRBD2. Germline V gene data show CDR1 as SNHLY and CDR2 as FYNNEI. This CDR3 is built from 15 residues. V shed 4 bases and J 2 bases; nucleotides not matched to a gene: 4. In nucleotides, the CDR3 is TGTGCCAGCAGTGGGACTAGCGGGCTTACCTACGAGCAGTACTTC. It translates to CASSGTSGLTYEQYF. Variable domain in full (rest from reference TRBV2 and TRBJ2-7): EPEVTQTPSHQVTQMGQEVILRCVPISNHLYFYWYRQILGQKVEFLVSFYNNEISEKSEIFDDQFSVERPDGSNFTLKIRSTKLEDSAMYFCASSGTSGLTYEQYFGPGTRLTVT.

The rearrangement joins TRBV4-1 to TRBJ1-2, with D unresolved. The CDR3 extends over 14 amino acids. CDR1 and CDR2 (germline): MGHRA, YSYEKL. Trimming shortened V by 4 bases and J by 6 bases, and 15 bases separated the two germline ends. This chain's CDR3 is CASSLSPRINGYTF. The CDR3 DNA is TGCGCCAGCAGCCTTAGCCCGAGAATTAATGGCTACACCTTC.

Only a few counts were recorded for this clonotype. The J gene is TRBJ1-1, the V gene TRBV19; D not certain. The CDR3 spans 16 residues. Per the germline V gene, CDR1 is LNHDA and CDR2 is SQIVND (reference sequence). V was clipped by 5 bases and J by 1 base, with 17 bases between them. In DNA form, the CDR3 reads TGTGCCAGTAGTGGAGGATTTGGTTGGGGGAACACTGAAGCTTTCTTT. Its translation: CASSGGFGWGNTEAFF.